This entry features one T cell receptor (beta chain) sequence. Its specificity is not known. In the same sample, other DNA sequences code for this CDR3. Extracted from the samples, RNA was reverse transcribed into cDNA to serve as the sequencing template. Sequencing used immunoSEQ multiplex PCR; TCRdb keeps in-frame clones, though not all of them. The sample lists 75,000 to 100,000 clones, 35% to 50% occurring once. The sample belongs to a study of CD8+ T cells in alopecia areata. Whole-study findings and limits: Normal scalp showed lower clonality than lesional scalp, especially alopecia totalis/universalis.

Germline values: CDR1 SGDLS, CDR2 YYNGEE. After removal of 0 bases from V and 3 bases from J, the junction contained 6 bases not matched to a gene. CDR3 length: 15 residues. The specimen sequenced was CD4+ T cells sorted from blood. The receptor was derived from a human donor with alopecia areata. This chain connects TRBV9 to TRBJ2-7; TRBD1 matches at 7 bases. The CDR3 loop reads CASSVGPDRDYEQYF. CDR3 in DNA: TGTGCCAGCAGCGTAGGCCCAGACAGGGACTACGAGCAGTACTTC.